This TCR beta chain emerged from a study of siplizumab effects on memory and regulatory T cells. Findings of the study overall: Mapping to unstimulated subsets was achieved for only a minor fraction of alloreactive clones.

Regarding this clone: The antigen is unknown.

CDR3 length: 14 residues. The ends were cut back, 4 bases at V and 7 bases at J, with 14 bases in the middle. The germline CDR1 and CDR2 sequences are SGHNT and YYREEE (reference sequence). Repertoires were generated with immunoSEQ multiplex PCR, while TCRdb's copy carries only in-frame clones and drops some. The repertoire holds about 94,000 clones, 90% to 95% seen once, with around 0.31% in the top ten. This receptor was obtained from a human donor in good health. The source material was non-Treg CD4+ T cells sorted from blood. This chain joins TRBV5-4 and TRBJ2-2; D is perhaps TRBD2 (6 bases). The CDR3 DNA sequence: TGTGCCAGCAGCGAAGGAGGGCTCGGCGGGGAGCTGTTTTTT. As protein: CASSEGGLGGELFF. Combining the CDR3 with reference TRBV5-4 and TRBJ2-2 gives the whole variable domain ETGVTQSPTHLIKTRGQQVTLRCSSQSGHNTVSWYQQALGQGPQFIFQYYREEENGRGNFPPRFSGLQFPNYSSELNVNALELDDSALYLCASSEGGLGGELFFGEGSRLTVL.